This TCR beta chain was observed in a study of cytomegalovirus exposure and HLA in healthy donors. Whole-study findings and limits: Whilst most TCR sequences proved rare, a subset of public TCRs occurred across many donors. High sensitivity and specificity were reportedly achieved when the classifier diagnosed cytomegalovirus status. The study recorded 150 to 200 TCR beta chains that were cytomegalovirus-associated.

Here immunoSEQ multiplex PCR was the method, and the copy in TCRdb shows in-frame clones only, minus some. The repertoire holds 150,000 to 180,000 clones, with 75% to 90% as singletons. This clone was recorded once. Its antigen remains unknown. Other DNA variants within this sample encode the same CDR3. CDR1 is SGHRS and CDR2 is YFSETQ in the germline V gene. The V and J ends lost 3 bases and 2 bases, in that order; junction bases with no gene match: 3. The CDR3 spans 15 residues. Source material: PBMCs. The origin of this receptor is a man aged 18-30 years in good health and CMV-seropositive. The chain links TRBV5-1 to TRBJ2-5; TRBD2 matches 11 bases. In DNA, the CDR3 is TGCGCCAGCAGCTCGGGACTAGCGGCTCAAGAGACCCAGTACTTC. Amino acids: CASSSGLAAQETQYF.